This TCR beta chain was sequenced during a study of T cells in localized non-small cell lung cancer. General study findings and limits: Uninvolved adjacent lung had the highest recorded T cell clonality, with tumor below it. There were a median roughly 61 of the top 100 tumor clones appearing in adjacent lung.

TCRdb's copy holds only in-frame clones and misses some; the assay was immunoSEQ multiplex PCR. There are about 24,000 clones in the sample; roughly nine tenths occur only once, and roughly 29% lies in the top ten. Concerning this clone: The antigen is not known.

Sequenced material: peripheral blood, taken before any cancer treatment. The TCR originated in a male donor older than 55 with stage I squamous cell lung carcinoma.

The CDR3 loop reads CASSQDRLETQYF. DNA for the CDR3: TGTGCCAGCAGCCAGGACCGCCTGGAGACCCAGTACTTC. This chain uses TRBV11-2 with TRBJ2-5; D uncertain. This CDR3 contains 13 residues. V shed 5 bases and J shed 5 bases, with 12 bases lying between them. Germline CDR1 SGHAT, CDR2 FQNNGV.